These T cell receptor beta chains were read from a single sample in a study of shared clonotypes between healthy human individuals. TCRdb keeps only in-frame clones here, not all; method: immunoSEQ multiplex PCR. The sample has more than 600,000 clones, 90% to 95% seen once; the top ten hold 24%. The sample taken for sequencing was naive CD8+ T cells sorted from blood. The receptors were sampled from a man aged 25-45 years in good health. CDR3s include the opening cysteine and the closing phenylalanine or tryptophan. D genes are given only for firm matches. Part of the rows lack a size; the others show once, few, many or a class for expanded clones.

CDR3 protein: CASSVVGVSYEQYF
CDR3 DNA: TGTGCCAGCAGTGTCGTTGGGGTCTCCTACGAGCAGTACTTC
J gene: TRBJ2-7
D gene: .
clone size: .
V gene: TRBV28

CDR3 protein: CASSQESRTGGSYEQYF
CDR3 DNA: TGCGCCAGCAGCCAAGAGTCTAGAACAGGGGGTAGCTACGAGCAGTACTTC
J gene: TRBJ2-7
D gene: TRBD1
clone size: .
V gene: TRBV4-3

CDR3 protein: CASSEASGSQETQYF
CDR3 DNA: TGTGCCAGCAGTGAAGCTAGCGGGAGTCAAGAGACCCAGTACTTC
J gene: TRBJ2-5
D gene: TRBD2
clone size: many
V gene: TRBV6-1

CDR3 protein: CASSQDRGVNNEQFF
CDR3 DNA: TGCGCCAGCAGCCAGGACAGAGGGGTGAACAATGAGCAGTTCTTC
J gene: TRBJ2-1
D gene: .
clone size: once
V gene: TRBV4-3

CDR3 protein: CASSDQRSPYEQYF
CDR3 DNA: TGTGCCAGCAGTGACCAGCGGTCCCCCTACGAGCAGTACTTC
J gene: TRBJ2-7
D gene: .
clone size: .
V gene: TRBV6-1

CDR3 protein: CATSRGREGVYNEQFF
CDR3 DNA: TGTGCCACCAGCAGAGGGCGGGAGGGCGTATACAATGAGCAGTTCTTC
J gene: TRBJ2-1
D gene: TRBD2
clone size: .
V gene: TRBV15

CDR3 protein: CASSKSAGTQETQYF
CDR3 DNA: TGTGCCAGCAGTAAATCAGCGGGAACGCAAGAGACCCAGTACTTC
J gene: TRBJ2-5
D gene: TRBD2
clone size: .
V gene: TRBV6-1

CDR3 protein: CASSLVAKGFNQPQHF
CDR3 DNA: TGTGCCAGCAGTTTGGTGGCGAAGGGGTTCAATCAGCCCCAGCATTTT
J gene: TRBJ1-5
D gene: .
clone size: .
V gene: TRBV28

CDR3 protein: CASGDSYEQYF
CDR3 DNA: TGTGCCAGTGGTGACAGCTACGAGCAGTACTTC
J gene: TRBJ2-7
D gene: .
clone size: .
V gene: TRBV19

CDR3 protein: CASSPGTRGGELFF
CDR3 DNA: TGTGCCAGCAGCCCAGGGACTAGGGGCGGGGAGCTGTTTTTT
J gene: TRBJ2-2
D gene: TRBD2
clone size: .
V gene: TRBV7-9

CDR3 protein: CASSQGLAGGYNEQFF
CDR3 DNA: TGCGCCAGCAGCCAAGGACTAGCGGGAGGGTACAATGAGCAGTTCTTC
J gene: TRBJ2-1
D gene: TRBD2
clone size: many
V gene: TRBV4-3

CDR3 protein: CASSPPSGRGLYEQYF
CDR3 DNA: TGTGCCAGCTCACCACCGAGCGGGAGAGGTCTCTACGAGCAGTACTTC
J gene: TRBJ2-7
D gene: TRBD2
clone size: .
V gene: TRBV18

CDR3 protein: CASSVTGVGGETQYF
CDR3 DNA: TGTGCCAGCAGCGTAACCGGAGTGGGCGGGGAGACCCAGTACTTC
J gene: TRBJ2-5
D gene: .
clone size: .
V gene: TRBV9

CDR3 protein: CASSYSITAIYEQYF
CDR3 DNA: TGTGCCAGCAGTTACTCGATAACAGCGATCTACGAGCAGTACTTC
J gene: TRBJ2-7
D gene: .
clone size: .
V gene: TRBV6-6

CDR3 protein: CASNRGGSSYNEQFF
CDR3 DNA: TGTGCCAGCAATCGCGGGGGGAGCTCCTACAATGAGCAGTTCTTC
J gene: TRBJ2-1
D gene: TRBD2
clone size: once
V gene: TRBV9

CDR3 protein: CASSAVGGFGDPTNEKLFF
CDR3 DNA: TGTGCCAGCAGCGCCGTCGGGGGTTTCGGCGATCCAACTAATGAAAAACTGTTTTTT
J gene: TRBJ1-4
D gene: .
clone size: .
V gene: TRBV5-6

CDR3 protein: CASSPTAGMNEQFF
CDR3 DNA: TGTGCCAGCAGCCCTACAGCGGGTATGAATGAGCAGTTCTTC
J gene: TRBJ2-1
D gene: .
clone size: .
V gene: TRBV7-9

CDR3 protein: CSVVDSYEQYF
CDR3 DNA: TGCAGCGTTGTTGACAGCTACGAGCAGTACTTC
J gene: TRBJ2-7
D gene: .
clone size: .
V gene: TRBV29-1

CDR3 protein: CASSLRQGADGYTF
CDR3 DNA: TGTGCCAGCAGCCTACGACAGGGGGCAGATGGCTACACCTTC
J gene: TRBJ1-2
D gene: TRBD1
clone size: few
V gene: TRBV7-9

CDR3 protein: CASSLAPGQGKETQYF
CDR3 DNA: TGTGCCAGCAGCTTAGCCCCGGGGCAGGGGAAGGAGACCCAGTACTTC
J gene: TRBJ2-5
D gene: .
clone size: .
V gene: TRBV7-9

CDR3 protein: CASSPGGQGDSGELFF
CDR3 DNA: TGTGCCAGCAGCCCGGGGGGACAGGGGGATTCCGGGGAGCTGTTTTTT
J gene: TRBJ2-2
D gene: TRBD1
clone size: .
V gene: TRBV7-2

CDR3 protein: CAISPSGSDYNEQFF
CDR3 DNA: TGTGCCATCAGTCCTAGCGGGAGTGACTACAATGAGCAGTTCTTC
J gene: TRBJ2-1
D gene: TRBD2
clone size: .
V gene: TRBV10-3

CDR3 protein: CASSPRERPSTDTQYF
CDR3 DNA: TGCGCCAGCAGCCCACGAGAGAGACCTAGCACAGATACGCAGTATTTT
J gene: TRBJ2-3
D gene: .
clone size: .
V gene: TRBV4-1

CDR3 protein: CASSARQGDRDEQFF
CDR3 DNA: TGTGCCAGCAGCGCCCGACAGGGGGATCGAGATGAGCAGTTCTTC
J gene: TRBJ2-1
D gene: TRBD1
clone size: .
V gene: TRBV9

CDR3 protein: CASSEPDRPRGGYTF
CDR3 DNA: TGTGCCAGCAGTGAGCCAGACAGGCCCAGAGGGGGCTACACCTTC
J gene: TRBJ1-2
D gene: .
clone size: .
V gene: TRBV25-1

CDR3 protein: CASGPSAERNSDYEQYF
CDR3 DNA: TGTGCTAGTGGCCCGTCGGCCGAACGGAATTCGGACTACGAGCAGTACTTC
J gene: TRBJ2-7
D gene: .
clone size: .
V gene: TRBV12-5

CDR3 protein: CASSFFAGVNTGELFF
CDR3 DNA: TGTGCCAGCAGCTTTTTTGCGGGGGTGAACACCGGGGAGCTGTTTTTT
J gene: TRBJ2-2
D gene: TRBD2
clone size: .
V gene: TRBV7-2

CDR3 protein: CASSQVLGGVVSGANVLTF
CDR3 DNA: TGCGCCAGCAGCCAAGTCCTAGGGGGAGTTGTCTCTGGGGCCAACGTCCTGACTTTC
J gene: TRBJ2-6
D gene: .
clone size: .
V gene: TRBV4-3

CDR3 protein: CASSSSGWDTGELFF
CDR3 DNA: TGTGCCAGCAGCTCCTCCGGTTGGGACACCGGGGAGCTGTTTTTT
J gene: TRBJ2-2
D gene: .
clone size: .
V gene: TRBV7-3